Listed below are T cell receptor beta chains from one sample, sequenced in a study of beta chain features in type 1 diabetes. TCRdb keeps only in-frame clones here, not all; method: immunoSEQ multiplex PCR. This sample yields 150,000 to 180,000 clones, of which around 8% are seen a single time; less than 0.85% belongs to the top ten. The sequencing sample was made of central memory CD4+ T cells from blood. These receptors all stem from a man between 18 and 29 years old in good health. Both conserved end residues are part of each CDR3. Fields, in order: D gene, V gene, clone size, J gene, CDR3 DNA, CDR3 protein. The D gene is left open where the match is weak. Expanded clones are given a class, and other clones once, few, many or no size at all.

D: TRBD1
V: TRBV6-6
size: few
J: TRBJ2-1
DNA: TGTGCCAGCAGTTCCCCGGGACAGGGGGCCGATGAGCAGTTCTTC
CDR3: CASSSPGQGADEQFF

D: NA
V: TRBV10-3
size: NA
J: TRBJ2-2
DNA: TGTGCCATCAGTGGTGAGGGACACACAAACACCGGGGAGCTGTTTTTT
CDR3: CAISGEGHTNTGELFF

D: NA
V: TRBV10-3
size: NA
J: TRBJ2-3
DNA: TGTGCCATCAGTGAGCCCGGGGGCACAGATACGCAGTATTTT
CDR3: CAISEPGGTDTQYF

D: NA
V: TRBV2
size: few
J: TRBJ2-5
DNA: TGTGCCAGCAGGGTAAAAGAGACAGACTTCCAAGAGACCCAGTACTTC
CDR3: CASRVKETDFQETQYF

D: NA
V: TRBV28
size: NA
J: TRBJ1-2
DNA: TGTGCCAGCAGTCCTCCGCTGCGAGGGACTAACTATGGCTACACCTTC
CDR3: CASSPPLRGTNYGYTF

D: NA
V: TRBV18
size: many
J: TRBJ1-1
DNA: TGTGCCAGCTCACCCCTTAGGCGGGGAGACACTGAAGCTTTCTTT
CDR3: CASSPLRRGDTEAFF

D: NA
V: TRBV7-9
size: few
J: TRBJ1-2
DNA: TGTGCCAGCAGCTTAGACAGGGCTGGCTACACCTTC
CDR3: CASSLDRAGYTF

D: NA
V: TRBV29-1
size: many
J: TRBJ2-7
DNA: TGCAGCGGTCTGGGCCAGAGCTCCTACGAGCAGTACTTC
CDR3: CSGLGQSSYEQYF

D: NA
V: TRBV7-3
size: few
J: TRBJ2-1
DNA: TGTGCCAGCAGCGTTAGTAGGACTGACTCCTACAATGAGCAGTTCTTC
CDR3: CASSVSRTDSYNEQFF

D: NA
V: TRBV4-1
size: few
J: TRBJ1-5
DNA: TGCGCCAGCAGCCAACCAAGACAGATTCCCCAGCATTTT
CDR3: CASSQPRQIPQHF

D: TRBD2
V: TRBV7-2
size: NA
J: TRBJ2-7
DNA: TGTGCCAGCAGCTCCCTTCTAGCGGGAGGATCGTACGAGCAGTACTTC
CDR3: CASSSLLAGGSYEQYF

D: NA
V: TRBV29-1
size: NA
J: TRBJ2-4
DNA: TGCAGCGTTGAGAGGTCAGCCAAAAACATTCAGTACTTC
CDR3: CSVERSAKNIQYF

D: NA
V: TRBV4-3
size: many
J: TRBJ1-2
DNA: TGCGCCAGCAGCCAGACGCCCGGAGCACGGGATGGCTACACCTTC
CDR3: CASSQTPGARDGYTF

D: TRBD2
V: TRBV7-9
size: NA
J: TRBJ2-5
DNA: TGTGCCAGCAGCTTCGGGACTAGCGGGGGGGCGGAGACCCAGTACTTC
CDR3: CASSFGTSGGAETQYF

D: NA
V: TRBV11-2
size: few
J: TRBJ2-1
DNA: TGTGCCAGCAGCCTACGCCCCGGTGTTTATGGCAATGAGCAGTTCTTC
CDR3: CASSLRPGVYGNEQFF

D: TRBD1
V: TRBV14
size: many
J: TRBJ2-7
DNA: TGTGCCAGCAGCCGGACAGGGGGCTCCTACGAGCAGTACTTC
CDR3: CASSRTGGSYEQYF

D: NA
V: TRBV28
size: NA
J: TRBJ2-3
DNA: TGTGCCAGCAGTTTTGGGCAGGGCGCAGATACGCAGTATTTT
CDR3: CASSFGQGADTQYF

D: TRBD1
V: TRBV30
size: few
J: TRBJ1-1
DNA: TGTGCCTGGAGTGGCACCCCCCAGGCCAGGGGGCGAAACAGCAGGGACACTGAAGCTTTCTTT
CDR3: CAWSGTPQARGRNSRDTEAFF